This T cell receptor beta chain emerged from a study of blood T cell repertoires in COVID-19. Study overall: Whether acute or convalescent, the COVID-19 samples came from the United States, Italy and Spain. Sample material is recorded as cDNA or gDNA derived from T cells, B-cell-depleted T cells, or PBMCs.

Germline lookup yields CDR1 SGHVS and CDR2 FNYEAQ. The ends were cut back, 8 bases at V and 3 bases at J, with 14 bases in the middle. The CDR3 has 13 amino acids. This clone has only one observation. Original processing notes: Cell counts per sample came from amplifying reference gene primers. Sequencing used immunoSEQ multiplex PCR; TCRdb keeps in-frame clones, though not all of them. The V and J calls and clone size come from that table; D and trimming were worked out from the DNA. The table includes some 67,000 clones, 79% detected once. This rearrangement joins TRBV7-6 to TRBJ2-7, with D tentatively TRBD1 (6 bases). Input material: peripheral blood. This TCR derives from a woman aged 60-70 years with acute or convalescent COVID-19. CDR3 region: CASAPGHNYEQYF. The CDR3 DNA follows: TGTGCCAGCGCGCCGGGACACAACTACGAGCAGTACTTC.